The rows below give T cell receptor beta chains drawn from one sample of a study of blood T cell repertoires in COVID-19. Assay used: immunoSEQ multiplex PCR; TCRdb lists only in-frame clones, some missing. The sample has hundreds of thousands of clones, roughly 90% seen once. The sample comprised peripheral blood. Receptors originate from a young man with COVID-19, enrolled during active disease. The CDR3 runs from the conserved cysteine through the conserved F or W. A D gene is named only where the DNA matches it firmly. Size values are once, few and many counts, or a class for expanded clones, and some rows have none.

TRBV11-2,17,TRBD2,-,TRBJ2-3,CASSGLAGGSLTDTQYF,TGTGCCAGCAGCGGACTAGCGGGGGGGTCCCTCACAGATACGCAGTATTTT
TRBV11-2,15,TRBD2,-,TRBJ2-1,CASSSTSGPYNEQFF,TGTGCCAGCAGCTCGACTAGCGGTCCCTACAATGAGCAGTTCTTC
TRBV24-1,13,-,-,TRBJ2-3,CATSDSFADTQYF,TGTGCCACCAGTGACTCCTTCGCAGATACGCAGTATTTT
TRBV19,14,TRBD1,few,TRBJ1-1,CASNAGTGVTEAFF,TGTGCCAGTAATGCCGGGACAGGGGTGACTGAAGCTTTCTTT
TRBV10-3,16,-,once,TRBJ2-1,CAISSSTGRSYNEQFF,TGTGCCATCAGCTCATCGACAGGGAGGTCCTACAATGAGCAGTTCTTC
TRBV2,14,TRBD2,-,TRBJ2-1,CASSASGSYNEQFF,TGTGCCAGCAGTGCTAGCGGGTCCTACAATGAGCAGTTCTTC
TRBV2,10,-,-,TRBJ2-7,CASSDPGGGF,TGTGCCAGCAGTGACCCGGGGGGCGGCTTC
TRBV19,17,-,-,TRBJ2-2,CASSIDRARLGTGELFF,TGTGCCAGTAGTATAGACAGGGCTAGGCTAGGCACCGGGGAGCTGTTTTTT
TRBV19,17,-,few,TRBJ1-3,CASGGLNRVATGNTIYF,TGTGCCAGTGGTGGTTTAAACAGGGTGGCGACTGGAAACACCATATATTTT
TRBV7-9,16,TRBD1,-,TRBJ2-1,CASSHLGQVHYNEQFF,TGTGCCAGCAGCCATCTGGGACAGGTCCACTACAATGAGCAGTTCTTC
TRBV5-4,14,TRBD1,once,TRBJ2-2,CASRTQGDTGELFF,TGTGCCAGCAGGACCCAGGGGGACACCGGGGAGCTGTTTTTT
TRBV19,13,-,-,TRBJ1-1,CASSRYNNPEAFF,TGTGCCAGTAGTAGGTACAACAACCCTGAAGCTTTCTTT
TRBV6-5,15,-,-,TRBJ1-4,CASSSQLWTNEKLFF,TGTGCCAGCAGTTCCCAGTTGTGGACTAATGAAAAACTGTTTTTT
TRBV6-6,15,-,-,TRBJ2-2,CASSSGTSNTGELFF,TGTGCCAGCAGTTCCGGGACATCGAACACCGGGGAGCTGTTTTTT
TRBV4-1,16,TRBD1,-,TRBJ2-7,CASSQEWTGSSYEQYF,TGCGCCAGCAGCCAAGAGTGGACAGGGTCCTCCTACGAGCAGTACTTC
TRBV7-9,15,-,-,TRBJ1-1,CASSLGLRAGGQAFF,TGTGCCAGCAGCTTAGGATTGAGGGCTGGAGGTCAAGCTTTCTTT
TRBV6-6,14,-,-,TRBJ2-3,CASSYPAGTDTQYF,TGTGCCAGCAGTTACCCCGCAGGCACAGATACGCAGTATTTT
TRBV7-3,15,TRBD2,-,TRBJ2-3,CASSALAGGPDTQYF,TGTGCCAGCAGCGCCCTAGCGGGAGGGCCAGATACGCAGTATTTT
TRBV19,14,-,-,TRBJ2-1,CASSTQTIPHEQFF,TGTGCCAGTAGTACACAGACTATTCCTCATGAGCAGTTCTTC
TRBV12-2,16,-,-,TRBJ1-4,CASRPGQGTLNEKLFF,TGTGCAAGTCGCCCCGGACAGGGGACCCTTAATGAAAAACTGTTTTTT
TRBV7-8,11,-,-,TRBJ1-2,CASSPYREPTF,TGTGCCAGCAGCCCCTACAGGGAACCCACCTTC
TRBV25-1,14,-,-,TRBJ1-2,CASSDPGGSYGYTF,TGTGCCAGCAGTGACCCCGGGGGTTCTTATGGCTACACCTTC
TRBV2,12,-,-,TRBJ1-4,CASKGAEEKLFF,TGTGCCAGCAAAGGGGCGGAGGAAAAACTGTTTTTT
TRBV6-5,14,TRBD1,-,TRBJ1-2,CASDRDAKIYGYTF,TGTGCCAGCGACAGGGACGCTAAGATCTATGGCTACACCTTC
TRBV10-3,12,-,-,TRBJ2-2,CAIRSVTGELFF,TGTGCCATCAGGAGCGTAACCGGGGAGCTGTTTTTT